This passage covers 13 T cell receptor beta chains from one sample sequenced in a study of blood T cell repertoires in COVID-19. Sequencing used immunoSEQ multiplex PCR; TCRdb keeps in-frame clones, though not all of them. Of 75,000 to 95,000 clones detected, over 90% appear once; the ten largest clones hold approximately 1.7%. The sample taken for sequencing was peripheral blood. These receptors were obtained from a man aged 60 to 69 with acute or convalescent COVID-19.

The V gene is TRBV6-4, the J gene TRBJ2-2, with TRBD1 as a possible D gene (5 bases). Per germline, CDR1 MRHNA and CDR2 SNTAGT. This CDR3 region has 16 residues. V shed 3 bases and J shed 3 bases, with 14 bases lying between them. The CDR3 bases are TGTGCCAGCAGTGAACTGCTACAGGCCGACACCGGGGAGCTGTTTTTT. This codes for CASSELLQADTGELFF.

The rearrangement uses TRBV7-6 and TRBJ2-7; 15 nucleotides align to TRBD2. Losses at the gene ends were 5 bases for V and 7 bases for J; bases not matched to a gene: 15. CDR1 is SGHVS and CDR2 is FNYEAQ in the germline V gene. The CDR3 runs to 18 residues. Here the CDR3 reads CASSPGTSGRTTVGEQYF. In DNA form, the CDR3 reads TGTGCCAGCAGCCCGGGGACTAGCGGGAGGACGACTGTGGGAGAGCAGTACTTC.

The V gene is TRBV11-3, the J gene TRBJ1-6; D is unclear. Germline V gene sequence: CDR1 SGHNT, CDR2 YENEEA. Trimming stripped 5 bases from V and 7 bases from J, with 12 bases between. The length of the CDR3 is 14 residues. The CDR3 here is CASSPDPGNSPLHF. The CDR3 DNA is TGTGCCAGCAGCCCCGATCCGGGAAATTCACCCCTCCACTTT.

The chain uses TRBV13 and TRBJ2-7, with 7 bases aligning to TRBD1. Looked up from germline, CDR1 is PRHDT and CDR2 is FYEKMQ (reference sequence). CDR3 size: 14 residues. Trimming cost V 5 bases and J 3 bases; bases outside gene matches: 7. The chain's CDR3 is CASSPRDSHYEQYF. Written as DNA, the CDR3 is TGTGCCAGCAGCCCACGGGACAGTCACTACGAGCAGTACTTC.

The gene calls are TRBV25-1 and TRBJ2-1; a weak D match, TRBD2 (5 bases). This CDR3 region has 18 residues. Germline values: CDR1 MGHDK, CDR2 SYGVNS. The V and J ends lost 3 bases and 2 bases respectively, with 20 bases between them. The CDR3 DNA sequence: TGTGCCAGCAGTGATCTTTACCGTCCATCCGGGGCCTACAATGAGCAGTTCTTC. This sequence encodes CASSDLYRPSGAYNEQFF.

On this clone: Other DNA sequences within the sample encode an identical CDR3. The chain links TRBV19 to TRBJ2-3; 7 bases line up with TRBD2. The CDR3 length is 15 residues. The V and J ends lost 3 bases and 0 bases, in that order; junction bases with no gene match: 3. CDR1 is LNHDA, CDR2 SQIVND, per germline (reference sequence). The CDR3: CASSIGGSSTDTQYF. In DNA form, the CDR3 reads TGTGCCAGTAGTATCGGCGGGAGCAGCACAGATACGCAGTATTTT.

The CDR3, as DNA: TGTGCCAGTAGTATGAGACAGGGGGTAGTTGAGACCCAGTACTTC. Protein product: CASSMRQGVVETQYF. The chain joins TRBV19 to TRBJ2-5; TRBD1 agrees at 9 bases. The CDR3 spans 15 residues. The J segment lost 5 bases and the V segment lost 3 bases, leaving 7 bases of the junction unmatched. The germline gives CDR1 LNHDA, CDR2 SQIVND (reference sequence). Full variable domain (outside the CDR3, taken from reference TRBV19 and TRBJ2-5): DGGITQSPKYLFRKEGQNVTLSCEQNLNHDAMYWYRQDPGQGLRLIYYSQIVNDFQKGDIAEGYSVSREKKESFPLTVTSAQKNPTAFYLCASSMRQGVVETQYFGPGTRLLVL.

This chain joins TRBV7-6 and TRBJ1-5; D might be TRBD1 (5 bases). The V and J ends lost 5 bases and 6 bases respectively, with 14 bases between them. Germline V gene lookup returns CDR1 SGHVS and CDR2 FNYEAQ. The length of the CDR3 is 14 residues. CDR3 bases: TGTGCCAGCAGCCTCTTGGGGGGTGGTCAGCCCCAGCATTTT. This gives the protein CASSLLGGGQPQHF.

V usage is TRBV11-3 and J usage is TRBJ2-5, with TRBD2 matching over 14 bases. Germline trimming cut 1 base from V and 3 bases from J; bases unmatched to any gene: 7. Germline values: CDR1 SGHNT, CDR2 YENEEA. The CDR3 contains 18 residues. The CDR3 reads CASSLGLAGGPGEETQYF. The CDR3, as DNA: TGTGCCAGCAGCTTAGGACTAGCGGGAGGGCCTGGGGAAGAGACCCAGTACTTC.

This sequence joins TRBV25-1 and TRBJ1-4; 11 bases line up with TRBD1. CDR3 size: 14 residues. Trimming at V came to 6 bases and at J to 7 bases, leaving 4 bases not matched to a gene. Germline CDR1 MGHDK, CDR2 SYGVNS. The CDR3 here is CASSAGTGGEKLFF. The CDR3 bases are TGTGCCAGCAGCGCCGGGACAGGGGGTGAAAAACTGTTTTTT.

As DNA, the CDR3 is TGTGCCAGCAGCCTGACAGGGGTGAATGAAAAACTGTTTTTT. It translates to CASSLTGVNEKLFF. The genes are TRBV28 and TRBJ1-4; 8 bases match TRBD1. The V gene's germline CDR1 is MDHEN and CDR2 SYDVKM. V lost 6 bases and J lost 5; bases outside the gene matches: 5. The CDR3 totals 14 residues.

The chain couples TRBV25-1 to TRBJ2-1, with TRBD1 matching 8 bases. The CDR3 runs 13 residues. CDR1 and CDR2 (germline): MGHDK, SYGVNS. Losses at the gene ends were 6 bases for V and 6 bases for J; bases not matched to a gene: 4. The chain's CDR3 is CASRGTGPNEQFF. CDR3 coding DNA: TGTGCCAGCAGAGGGACAGGTCCCAATGAGCAGTTCTTC.

The genes are TRBV28 and TRBJ1-5; no clear D. Trimming pared 4 bases from V and 6 bases from J, leaving 10 bases between. Per the germline V gene, CDR1 is MDHEN and CDR2 is SYDVKM. The length of the CDR3 is 13 residues. CDR3: CASSWQGSQPQHF. Here the CDR3 DNA reads TGTGCCAGCAGTTGGCAAGGGAGTCAGCCCCAGCATTTT. The entire variable domain, with the rest obtained from reference TRBV28 and TRBJ1-5, is as follows: DVKVTQSSRYLVKRTGEKVFLECVQDMDHENMFWYRQDPGLGLRLIYFSYDVKMKEKGDIPEGYSVSREKKERFSLILESASTNQTSMYLCASSWQGSQPQHFGDGTRLSIL.